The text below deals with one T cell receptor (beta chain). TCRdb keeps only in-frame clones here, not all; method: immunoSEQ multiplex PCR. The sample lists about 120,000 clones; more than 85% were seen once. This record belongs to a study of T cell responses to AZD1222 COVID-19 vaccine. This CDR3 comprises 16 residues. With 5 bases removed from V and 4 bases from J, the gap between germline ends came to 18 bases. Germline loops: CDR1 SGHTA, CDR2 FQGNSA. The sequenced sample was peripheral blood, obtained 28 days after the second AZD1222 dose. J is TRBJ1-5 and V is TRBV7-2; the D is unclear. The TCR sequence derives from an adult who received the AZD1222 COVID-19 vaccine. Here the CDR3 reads CASSAGRSTGNQPQHF. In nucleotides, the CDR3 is TGTGCCAGCAGCGCCGGGAGGAGTACGGGGAATCAGCCCCAGCATTTT.